The 14 T cell receptor beta chains listed next were all sequenced from one sample in a study of cytomegalovirus exposure and HLA in healthy donors. Primers: 60 Vbeta forward and 13 Jbeta reverse. Repertoires were generated with immunoSEQ multiplex PCR, while TCRdb's copy carries only in-frame clones and drops some. Among tens of thousands of clones listed, 72% were seen once. Sequences were obtained from PBMCs. These receptors originate from a woman aged 50 to 60 in good health and CMV-seropositive.

This clone was seen only once. This chain connects TRBV18 to TRBJ1-1, with a tentative D call TRBD1 (5 bases). CDR3 length equals 16 residues. Germline CDR1 and CDR2: KGHSH and LQKENI. V was clipped by 1 base and J by 1 base, with 13 bases between them. Here the CDR3 reads CASSPREGGTNTEAFF. CDR3 nucleotide sequence: TGTGCCAGCTCACCACGAGAGGGCGGGACGAACACTGAAGCTTTCTTT.

The chain has TRBV5-4 and TRBJ2-1; the D call may be TRBD1 or TRBD2 (6 bases each). Per the germline V gene, CDR1 is SGHNT and CDR2 is YYREEE (reference sequence). Trimming stripped 4 bases from V and 7 bases from J, with 18 bases between. This CDR3 contains 15 residues. The CDR3 bases are TGTGCCAGCAGCATGGGGGCGGCGGGATGGAATGAGCAGTTCTTC. Residues: CASSMGAAGWNEQFF.

This chain joins TRBV27 and TRBJ2-1; the match to TRBD2 covers 7 bases. CDR3 length: 18 amino acids. The junction had 11 bases not matched to a gene; V was cut back by 3 bases and J by 0 bases. Germline V gene sequence: CDR1 MNHEY, CDR2 SMNVEV (reference sequence). The CDR3 region has the DNA TGTGCCAGCAGTTTGGCGACTAGCCGGTTAAGCTCCTACAATGAGCAGTTCTTC. It specifies CASSLATSRLSSYNEQFF.

This clone has just one count. The chain links TRBV7-9 to TRBJ2-7; 10 nucleotides match TRBD1. Germline assignment: CDR1 SEHNR and CDR2 FQNEAQ (reference sequence). V lost 5 bases and J lost 9; bases outside the gene matches: 4. CDR3 length equals 12 residues. CDR3 sequence: CASSPGQGGQYF. The CDR3 nucleotides are TGTGCCAGCAGCCCAGGACAGGGGGGGCAGTACTTC.

The chain carries TRBV11-1 and TRBJ2-2, with D perhaps TRBD1 (5 bases). Germline CDR1 reads SGHAT; CDR2 reads FQDESV (reference sequence). The CDR3 has 15 residues. V was cut by 2 bases and J by 6 bases, with 13 bases left in between. In DNA form, the CDR3 reads TGTGCCAGCAGCTTAAGGGGCGCAGGACCCGGGGAGCTGTTTTTT. Translated, it gives CASSLRGAGPGELFF.

V is TRBV5-6 and J is TRBJ1-1, with D maybe TRBD1 (6 bases). CDR1 and CDR2 from the germline V gene are SGHDT and YYEEEE. This CDR3 is 15 amino acids long. The ends were cut back, 4 bases at V and 6 bases at J, with 19 bases in the middle. The CDR3 DNA sequence: TGTGCCAGCAGCCCCTTGAGGGAGGGGGGACCTGAAGCTTTCTTT. Amino acid sequence: CASSPLREGGPEAFF.

The rearrangement joins TRBV28 to TRBJ1-3; D unclear. Trimming took off 3 bases at V and 7 bases at J, with 7 bases between the two ends. From germline, CDR1 is MDHEN and CDR2 SYDVKM. The CDR3 is 12 amino acids. CDR3 sequence (DNA): TGTGCCAGCAGTTTTCTGGGCAACACCATATATTTT. Amino acid sequence: CASSFLGNTIYF. The full variable domain, completed using reference TRBV28 and TRBJ1-3, is DVKVTQSSRYLVKRTGEKVFLECVQDMDHENMFWYRQDPGLGLRLIYFSYDVKMKEKGDIPEGYSVSREKKERFSLILESASTNQTSMYLCASSFLGNTIYFGEGSWLTVV.

The V and J genes are TRBV28 and TRBJ2-1, with D tentatively TRBD2 (5 bases). This CDR3 is 16 amino acids long. Trimming took 6 bases from V and 1 from J, leaving 16 bases between them. The germline V gene encodes CDR1 MDHEN and CDR2 SYDVKM. CDR3 coding DNA: TGTGCCAGCAGCCCCGGACTGACCCTTTCCTACAATGAGCAGTTCTTC. Translation: CASSPGLTLSYNEQFF.

The chain carries TRBV7-2 and TRBJ2-7; D possibly corresponds to TRBD1 (6 bases). Germline CDR1 is SGHTA and CDR2 is FQGNSA. The CDR3 runs to 16 residues. V dropped 5 bases and J dropped 4 bases, with 21 bases sitting between them. CDR3 sequence (DNA): TGTGCCAGCAGCAGACCGACAGGATATCCTGAATACGAGCAGTACTTC. Its protein product is CASSRPTGYPEYEQYF.

V gene TRBV7-9 combines with J gene TRBJ2-3; a possible D gene is TRBD2 (6 bases). Germline V gene lookup returns CDR1 SEHNR and CDR2 FQNEAQ (reference sequence). With 3 bases removed from V and 6 bases from J, the gap between germline ends came to 25 bases. The CDR3 is 18 residues long. This CDR3 reads CASSLLLVTRDSGDTQYF. The CDR3 region has the DNA TGTGCCAGCAGCTTGCTACTCGTAACCCGGGACTCCGGCGATACGCAGTATTTT.

The chain carries TRBV9 and TRBJ2-3, with 12 nucleotides matching TRBD2. After removal of 4 bases from V and 4 bases from J, the junction contained 7 bases not matched to a gene. CDR3 length: 16 residues. Germline assignment: CDR1 SGDLS and CDR2 YYNGEE. CDR3 nucleotides: TGTGCCAGCAGCCCACGGACTAGCGGGATCTCAGATACGCAGTATTTT. As protein: CASSPRTSGISDTQYF. Full variable domain (remainder filled in from reference TRBV9 and TRBJ2-3): DSGVTQTPKHLITATGQRVTLRCSPRSGDLSVYWYQQSLDQGLQFLIQYYNGEERAKGNILERFSAQQFPDLHSELNLSSLELGDSALYFCASSPRTSGISDTQYFGPGTRLTVL.

The chain links TRBV5-6 to TRBJ2-5; D is perhaps TRBD2 (5 bases). The CDR3 length is 17 residues. Germline loops: CDR1 SGHDT, CDR2 YYEEEE. V lost 0 bases and J lost 7, with 22 bases in between. CDR3 nucleotides: TGTGCCAGCAGCTTGGGGTCAGAGCGGTGGGCTGCGGGGACCCAGTACTTC. This gives the protein CASSLGSERWAAGTQYF.

This clone has only a few counts. This sequence joins TRBV27 and TRBJ2-7, with TRBD2 matching over 8 bases. With V trimmed by 5 bases and J by 2 bases, 5 bases remained unmatched. In germline, CDR1 is MNHEY, CDR2 SMNVEV (reference sequence). CDR3 length: 14 amino acids. CDR3 sequence: CASSLTSGAYEQYF. The CDR3 coding sequence is TGTGCCAGCAGTCTTACTAGCGGAGCCTACGAGCAGTACTTC.

The chain is built from TRBV2 and TRBJ2-2; D call uncertain. CDR1 is SNHLY, CDR2 FYNNEI, per germline. CDR3 length equals 13 residues. V dropped 9 bases and J dropped 7 bases, with 15 bases sitting between them. As DNA, the CDR3 is TGTGCCAGTTCTCGACATGAGAACGGGGAGCTGTTTTTT. It is translated as CASSRHENGELFF.